This T cell receptor beta chain originates from a study of cytomegalovirus exposure and HLA in healthy donors. Concerning this clone itself: Its antigen is not identified.

Method: immunoSEQ multiplex PCR; TCRdb's copy keeps in-frame clones and lacks some. In the table there are around 150,000 clones, about 90% of which are singletons. Study observations and caveats: In vitro data verified three CMV-associated chains as specific for CMV antigens. Clusters of TCRs from the first cohort tended to co-occur in the roughly 120 validation repertoires (as a later analysis found). Per published reports, the classifier diagnosed cytomegalovirus status with high specificity and sensitivity.

The specimen sequenced was PBMCs. The TCR was taken from a woman aged 25 to 39 in good health and CMV-seronegative.

The DNA for the CDR3 is TGTGCCTGGAGTGTTGGAAGGGCAGAAAAAAACATTCAGTACTTC. This codes for CAWSVGRAEKNIQYF. The chain employs TRBV30 and TRBJ2-4; D is undetermined. V lost 0 bases and J 4 bases, leaving 13 bases between the germline ends. CDR3 size: 15 residues. Germline V gene data show CDR1 as GTSNPN and CDR2 as SVGIG (reference sequence).